This T cell receptor (beta chain) emerged from a study of shared clonotypes between healthy human individuals (dated by TCRdb to the early 2020s). In the study overall: A few men and two women, aged 18 to 49 years, made up the cohort. For each donor, CD4 naive and CD4 memory were each run on three plates, CD8 naive on two plates, and CD8 memory on one plate. The study deeply sequenced blood TCR repertoires of about 5 healthy adults to estimate repertoire size and the extent of clonotype sharing between individuals. Libraries were prepared and TCR repertoires were sequenced by different laboratories using diverse techniques, in order to increase sequencing depth and limit assay-specific biases. Leukapheresis yielded between about 0.85 and 9.5 billion PBMCs per donor.

Donors were healthy HIV-negative adults with no recently reported acute infections or vaccinations. Every donor was a Caucasian adult residing in Nashville, Tennessee, USA. CD8 memory samples were composed of magnetically selected CD45RO+ cells combined with CCR7-negative CD45RA+ effector memory (TemRA) cells. After blood collection by leukapheresis, PBMCs were isolated using Ficoll-Histopaque density gradient centrifugation and then cryopreserved in the vapor phase of liquid nitrogen. Purity and quantity of every magnetically sorted T cell population were checked by analytical flow cytometry. Genomic DNA was isolated from each sorted fraction and quantified by UV absorbance on a Nanodrop 2000c. From cysteine to phenylalanine, the CDR3 is 18 amino acids long. CDR3 DNA is the only sequence kept; it has 54 bases, read in frame from the first base. Here V drops 0 bases and J drops 0 bases, and the junction holds 8 bases not matched to any gene. The germline V gene gives CDR1 as MGHRA and CDR2 as YSYEKL.

Here is what the overall study found, with its caveats: Across a few donors, about 5% of naive CD4, 3.5% of naive CD8, approximately 2.5% of memory CD4, and about 0.4% of memory CD8 clonotypes were shared. Estimated clonotype richness was generally larger for naive than for memory subsets. Sampling was limited to blood, and TCR repertoires in tissue likely differ from TCR repertoires in blood. Pairwise subsampling indicated that sequencing depth was expected to affect the degree of clonotype sharing among donors. Incomplete sequencing was indicated by rarefaction of sorted-subset datasets, despite the large sequencing depth. Compared with non-shared clonotypes, clonotypes shared by all four sorted-subset donors had higher generation probabilities. The genetic and exposure-history diversity represented was limited by the small number of donors.

As concerns this clone: Its antigen is unknown. No much larger clone exists at a distance of one base, and base qualities are not known.

Using the deep immunoSEQ assay, multiplex PCR amplified TCR CDR3 regions from genomic DNA. Extracted genomic DNA from each cell subset was spread evenly across all wells of several immunoSEQ 96-well plates, with each plate serving as a replicate. Each replicate PCR for sorted subsets received about 180 ng genomic DNA, equal to roughly 29,000 T cell genomes. Purified libraries were measured with a Qubit 3.0 fluorometer, size-checked on a Bioanalyzer 2100, and measured again with the KAPA Library Quantification kit. A separate single-read 150-cycle Illumina NextSeq 550 flow cell was used to sequence each immunoSEQ 96-well plate. As for the authors' bioinformatics: Because only junctional sequences without quality scores were contained in the immunoSEQ output, filtering matching that applied to full-length reads could not be performed. Sequences were annotated with PyIR, a Python wrapper for IgBLAST v1.9, and V/J genes and CDR3 were assigned using IMGT germline references. Any read was removed if the V/J assignment was weak (E-value above 1e-6), the CDR3 was missing, or the read contained stop codons, out-of-frame junctions, or ambiguous translated residues. A V3J clonotype was defined by an identical inferred V gene, J gene, and CDR3 amino acid sequence. Percentage overlap between repertoires was computed as shared unique clonotypes divided by the size of the smaller repertoire. Repertoire richness was assessed with RTK rarefaction, the Chao1 estimator, and Recon v2.1 estimates of unobserved clonotypes. Generation probabilities for all TCRbeta clonotypes obtained by the gDNA method from several donors were computed using OLGA. TCRdb mirrors the immuneACCESS table, restricted to in-frame sequences. Some clones are absent from its copies; in checked studies, under half trace to an unresolved V gene, and the reason for the others is unknown. The DNA was the basis for D and trimming; V, J and clone size are from that table. Present in this sample are some 700,000 clones, about 90% of which were seen just once. Jointly, the top ten make up about a third of the sample.

The sequenced sample was memory CD8+ T cells from PBMCs. What the cell subset or site label conveys for this sample: CD45RO+ cells pooled with CCR7-negative TemRA cells. The chain is encoded by TRBV4-1 joined to TRBJ2-4; a stretch of 7 junction bases matches TRBD2. The receptor was isolated from a man between 18 and 29 years old in good health. Some clones in this sample may be carry-over from other donors' samples. CDR3 reads: CASSQEVSGHVAKNIQYF. The DNA is as follows: TGCGCCAGCAGCCAAGAGGTTAGCGGGCACGTAGCCAAAAACATTCAGTACTTC.